This entry lists 26 T cell receptor beta chains sequenced from one sample in a study of radiation and T cells in renal cell carcinoma. TCRdb keeps only in-frame clones here, not all; method: immunoSEQ multiplex PCR. In the table there are 100,000 or so clones, less than 90% of which are singletons. The time point denotes: baseline pretreatment blood. The treatment: 15 Gy SBRT to primary tumor, nephrectomy 4 weeks later. This sample comprised blood, obtained from a patient whose treatment included radiotherapy and nephrectomy. These receptors were obtained from a man aged 45-60 years with renal cell carcinoma.

The chain joins TRBV13 to TRBJ1-1; a weak D match, TRBD1 (6 bases). Germline CDR1 and CDR2: PRHDT and FYEKMQ (reference sequence). V lost 6 bases, J lost 2 bases, and 16 bases lay in between. The CDR3 extends over 15 amino acids. The CDR3 region is CASSPRQDFNTEAFF. CDR3 nucleotides: TGTGCCAGCAGTCCACGACAGGACTTTAACACTGAAGCTTTCTTT. Supplemented by reference TRBV13 and TRBJ1-1, the full variable domain reads AAGVIQSPRHLIKEKRETATLKCYPIPRHDTVYWYQQGPGQDPQFLISFYEKMQSDKGSIPDRFSAQQFSDYHSELNMSSLELGDSALYFCASSPRQDFNTEAFFGQGTRLTVV.

The J gene is TRBJ2-1, the V gene TRBV9, with TRBD2 matching over 11 bases. V shed 0 bases and J 7 bases; nucleotides not matched to a gene: 9. The CDR3 spans 17 residues. From germline, CDR1 is SGDLS and CDR2 YYNGEE. The chain's CDR3 is CASSVAVSGGARNEQFF. In nucleotides, the CDR3 is TGTGCCAGCAGCGTAGCCGTTAGCGGGGGGGCGAGGAATGAGCAGTTCTTC.

This clone was found a few times. The CDR3 does not close with the conserved phenylalanine or tryptophan, likely indicating a read error. The DNA is omitted, as the CDR3 cannot be located on it reliably, and the CDR3 follows TCRdb's listing. The chain uses TRBV6-4 and TRBJ1-1; TRBD1 is the table's D call, not checked against the DNA. The V gene's germline CDR1 is MRHNA and CDR2 SNTAGT. The CDR3 is 11 residues long, counting both termini. The chain's CDR3 is CASSDPRQGVT.

The rearrangement joins TRBV6-6 to TRBJ2-3, with D maybe TRBD2 (5 bases). The CDR3 is 16 residues long. CDR1 and CDR2 (germline): MNHNY, SVGAGI (reference sequence). V lost 8 bases, J lost 2 bases, and 20 bases lay in between. The CDR3 nucleotides are TGTGCCAGCCTAAGAGGGAGTCTTGAGTTCACAGATACGCAGTATTTT. Translating it yields CASLRGSLEFTDTQYF.

V usage is TRBV30 and J usage is TRBJ1-5; TRBD1 is a possible D gene (5 bases). The CDR3 spans 13 residues. CDR1 is GTSNPN, CDR2 SVGIG, per germline (reference sequence). Trimming pared 1 base from V and 4 bases from J, leaving 8 bases between. CDR3 coding DNA: TGTGCCTGGAGTGGAGGGGTAAATCAGCCCCAGCATTTT. It encodes CAWSGGVNQPQHF.

J is TRBJ2-7 and V is TRBV5-1; TRBD2 might be the D (6 bases). Trimming took off 1 base at V and 7 bases at J, with 12 bases between the two ends. This CDR3 spans 13 amino acids. Per germline, CDR1 SGHRS and CDR2 YFSETQ. CDR3 loop: CASSLRRAGEQYF. CDR3 in DNA: TGCGCCAGCAGCTTGAGGCGGGCGGGAGAGCAGTACTTC.

V usage is TRBV2 and J usage is TRBJ1-1, with D possibly matching TRBD1 (5 bases). Trimming took off 4 bases at V and 4 bases at J, with 10 bases between the two ends. CDR3 length: 13 residues. Germline CDR1 is SNHLY and CDR2 is FYNNEI. CDR3 DNA: TGTGCCAGCAGTGGGGCAGGGACCACTGAAGCTTTCTTT. Encoded protein: CASSGAGTTEAFF.

The chain combines TRBV5-1 with TRBJ2-7, with TRBD1 identical over 11 bases. Trimming at V came to 3 bases and at J to 3 bases, leaving 5 bases not matched to a gene. The CDR3 has 15 amino acids. CDR1 is SGHRS, CDR2 YFSETQ, per germline. CDR3 in DNA: TGCGCCAGCAGCTCCGGACAGGGGGCATTCTACGAGCAGTACTTC. Protein sequence: CASSSGQGAFYEQYF.

The J gene is TRBJ1-5, the V gene TRBV27; weak D call: TRBD1 (5 bases). Trimming cost V 3 bases and J 5 bases, with 11 bases left between them. Germline V lookup: CDR1 MNHEY, CDR2 SMNVEV (reference sequence). CDR3 length equals 14 residues. CDR3 loop: CASSLGLPHQPQHF. In nucleotides, the CDR3 is TGTGCCAGCAGTTTGGGACTGCCCCATCAGCCCCAGCATTTT.

The chain is built from TRBV5-1 and TRBJ2-5; possibly TRBD1 for D (5 bases). TRBJ2-7 matches the DNA end more closely, so the J call is doubtful. The CDR3 totals 17 residues. Germline V gene sequence: CDR1 SGHRS, CDR2 YFSETQ. This chain's CDR3 is CASSLVSDTVSSYEQYF. CDR3 sequence (DNA): TGCGCCAGCAGCTTGGTTTCGGACACCGTAAGCTCCTACGAGCAGTACTTC.

This clone was observed once. V and J are TRBV28 and TRBJ1-4, with unresolved D. V dropped 7 bases and J dropped 7 bases, with 16 bases sitting between them. The germline CDR1 and CDR2 sequences are MDHEN and SYDVKM. This CDR3 contains 14 residues. The CDR3 nucleotides are TGTGCCAGCAAGCTACCCCACCGGGGTGAAAAACTGTTTTTT. This gives the protein CASKLPHRGEKLFF.

This clone was recorded only once. This rearrangement joins TRBV2 to TRBJ1-5, with 8 bases aligning to TRBD1. The V gene end was trimmed by 0 bases and the J gene end by 5 bases; junction bases not matched to a gene: 3. Germline lookup yields CDR1 SNHLY and CDR2 FYNNEI. The CDR3 spans 15 residues. This CDR3 is CASSEALQGDQPQHF. CDR3 nucleotide sequence: TGTGCCAGCAGTGAAGCACTACAGGGGGATCAGCCCCAGCATTTT.

CDR3 nucleotides: TGTGCCTGGCTGGGGGCCGGAGAGACCCAGTACTTC. This codes for CAWLGAGETQYF. V is TRBV30 and J is TRBJ2-5; tentatively, D is TRBD1 (6 bases). The CDR3 has 12 residues. Germline V gene lookup returns CDR1 GTSNPN and CDR2 SVGIG (reference sequence). With 5 bases removed from V and 4 bases from J, the gap between germline ends came to 11 bases.

The chain joins TRBV5-1 to TRBJ2-2; D not certain. The CDR3 spans 14 residues. Germline CDR1 is SGHRS and CDR2 is YFSETQ. Between the trimmed V and J ends, which lost 6 bases and 7 bases, there was a span of 16 bases. CDR3 DNA: TGCGCCAGCACCGATAGGGTCGGTGTCGGGGAGCTGTTTTTT. Amino acids: CASTDRVGVGELFF.

The CDR3 sequence is CASETYIGAGTSYGYTF. The CDR3 nucleotides are TGCGCCAGCGAAACATACATTGGGGCAGGGACTTCCTATGGCTACACCTTC. The V gene is TRBV4-1, the J gene TRBJ1-2; perhaps TRBD1 as D (5 bases). Germline V CDR1 and CDR2: MGHRA, YSYEKL. This CDR3 has 17 residues. Trimming left V 8 bases short and J 4 bases short, with 26 bases between.

CDR3 residues: CASSSPDGAGEQFF. CDR3 nucleotides: TGTGCCAGCAGTTCCCCAGACGGGGCCGGTGAGCAGTTCTTC. The V call is TRBV28, the J call TRBJ2-1; D tentatively fits TRBD1 or TRBD2 (5 bases each). The V gene's germline CDR1 is MDHEN and CDR2 SYDVKM. The CDR3 spans 14 residues. V was clipped by 4 bases and J by 9 bases, with 16 bases between them. Together with reference TRBV28 and TRBJ2-1, the CDR3 gives the full variable domain: DVKVTQSSRYLVKRTGEKVFLECVQDMDHENMFWYRQDPGLGLRLIYFSYDVKMKEKGDIPEGYSVSREKKERFSLILESASTNQTSMYLCASSSPDGAGEQFFGPGTRLTVL.

The chain recombines TRBV7-6 with TRBJ2-7; TRBD1 matches at 10 bases. Germline CDR1 SGHVS, CDR2 FNYEAQ. This CDR3 is built from 15 residues. The trim removed 4 bases at V and 0 bases at J, leaving 3 bases unmatched. The CDR3 is CASSSWTGGSYEQYF. The CDR3 bases are TGTGCCAGCAGCTCCTGGACAGGGGGCTCCTACGAGCAGTACTTC.

The chain links TRBV5-8 to TRBJ2-3; D might be TRBD1 (5 bases). The CDR3 totals 15 residues. Per the germline V gene, CDR1 is SGHTS and CDR2 is YDEGEE. Trimming shortened V by 2 bases and J by 2 bases, and 12 bases separated the two germline ends. The CDR3, as DNA: TGTGCCAGCAGCTTTGGACAACCCCTCACAGATACGCAGTATTTT. Translated: CASSFGQPLTDTQYF.

V is TRBV5-1 and J is TRBJ2-1; D perhaps matches TRBD1 (5 bases). V dropped 0 bases and J dropped 5 bases, with 12 bases sitting between them. Per germline, CDR1 SGHRS and CDR2 YFSETQ. The CDR3 spans 15 residues. In nucleotides, the CDR3 is TGCGCCAGCAGCTTGGGGCTAGAAGGGGACAATGAGCAGTTCTTC. It yields the protein CASSLGLEGDNEQFF.

The chain recombines TRBV6-5 with TRBJ2-2; D is unresolved. V lost 1 base and J 6 bases, leaving 12 bases between the germline ends. CDR1 and CDR2 from the germline V gene are MNHEY and SVGAGI. The CDR3 length is 15 residues. This CDR3 is CASSYYNVGSGELFF. CDR3 DNA: TGTGCCAGCAGTTACTATAACGTCGGGTCCGGGGAGCTGTTTTTT.

The chain joins TRBV18 to TRBJ2-7, with TRBD1 identical over 7 bases. The CDR3 sequence is 15 residues long. Germline lookup yields CDR1 KGHSH and CDR2 LQKENI. Losses at the gene ends were 1 base for V and 5 bases for J; bases not matched to a gene: 8. The CDR3: CASSPLQGVGDEQYF. The CDR3 DNA reads as TGTGCCAGCTCACCACTTCAGGGGGTAGGGGACGAGCAGTACTTC. Using reference TRBV18 and TRBJ2-7 for the parts outside the CDR3, the full variable domain is NAGVMQNPRHLVRRRGQEARLRCSPMKGHSHVYWYRQLPEEGLKFMVYLQKENIIDESGMPKERFSAEFPKEGPSILRIQQVVRGDSAAYFCASSPLQGVGDEQYFGPGTRLTVT.

V gene TRBV5-6 combines with J gene TRBJ2-7; 14 bases align to TRBD2. The CDR3 totals 16 residues. The germline gives CDR1 SGHDT, CDR2 YYEEEE. V was clipped by 3 bases and J by 5 bases; unmatched bases: 7. The CDR3 coding sequence is TGTGCCAGCAGCTGGGGACTAGCGGGGGATAGGGACGAGCAGTACTTC. Its translation: CASSWGLAGDRDEQYF.

This clone is a singleton in its sample. V is TRBV19 and J is TRBJ1-2; perhaps TRBD1 as D (5 bases). Trimming removed 5 bases from V and 6 bases from J, with 16 bases in between. The CDR3 is 14 amino acids. Germline V gene lookup returns CDR1 LNHDA and CDR2 SQIVND (reference sequence). The CDR3, as DNA: TGTGCCAGTAGTGTCGGGACGGGAAGGAATGGCTACACCTTC. Amino acid sequence: CASSVGTGRNGYTF. The variable domain in full, completed from reference TRBV19 and TRBJ1-2, reads DGGITQSPKYLFRKEGQNVTLSCEQNLNHDAMYWYRQDPGQGLRLIYYSQIVNDFQKGDIAEGYSVSREKKESFPLTVTSAQKNPTAFYLCASSVGTGRNGYTFGSGTRLTVV.

This clone was found once. The gene calls are TRBV7-9 and TRBJ1-5; D perhaps matches TRBD1 (5 bases). V was clipped by 5 bases and J by 7 bases, with 18 bases between them. The germline CDR1 and CDR2 sequences are SEHNR and FQNEAQ (reference sequence). The CDR3 has 15 residues. CDR3 nucleotide sequence: TGTGCCAGCAGCACCGGGACGGCGATGGGACAGCCCCAGCATTTT. This sequence encodes CASSTGTAMGQPQHF.

In its sample, this clone was seen once. The rearrangement uses TRBV25-1 and TRBJ2-1, with 7 bases aligning to TRBD1. This CDR3 comprises 14 residues. CDR1 is MGHDK and CDR2 is SYGVNS in the germline V gene. Trimming removed 3 bases from V and 4 bases from J; junction bases left unmatched: 3. CDR3 coding DNA: TGTGCCAGCAGTGACAGGGGGTTTTACAATGAGCAGTTCTTC. This codes for CASSDRGFYNEQFF.

The J gene is TRBJ2-5, the V gene TRBV28; TRBD2 agrees at 10 bases. The CDR3 is 15 residues long. V dropped 7 bases and J dropped 5; count of bases not matched to a gene: 10. Germline V gives CDR1 MDHEN, CDR2 SYDVKM. The CDR3 reads CASKTPSGSGETQYF. CDR3 nucleotides: TGTGCCAGCAAGACCCCTAGCGGGAGTGGGGAGACCCAGTACTTC. The complete variable domain, with remaining parts taken from reference TRBV28 and TRBJ2-5, reads DVKVTQSSRYLVKRTGEKVFLECVQDMDHENMFWYRQDPGLGLRLIYFSYDVKMKEKGDIPEGYSVSREKKERFSLILESASTNQTSMYLCASKTPSGSGETQYFGPGTRLLVL.